The 25 T cell receptor beta chains below were found in one sample sequenced in a study of CD8+CD57+ T cells in acquired aplastic anemia. Using genomic DNA as the template, TCR beta VDJ and CDR3 profiling was carried out. TCRdb called the reads again in MiXCR, with one record for every CDR3 protein. The repertoire consists of about 190,000 distinct CDR3 sequences, with around half occurring once and the leading ten covering 16%. The specimen was sorted CD4+, CD8+, or CD8+CD57+ T cells (not recorded which) from PBMCs. The source of these receptors is a human donor in good health, serving as a control.

V is TRBV19 and J is TRBJ2-5; D possibly uses TRBD1 or TRBD2 (6 bases each). V was clipped by 8 bases and J by 2 bases, with 15 bases between them. The germline gives CDR1 LNHDA, CDR2 SQIVND (reference sequence). The CDR3 length is 14 residues. Here the CDR3 DNA reads TGTGCCAGTGCGACCGGGGGCACACAAGAGACCCAGTACTTC. Its protein is CASATGGTQETQYF.

The chain is built from TRBV6-2 or TRBV6-3 and TRBJ1-3; D is uncertain. The CDR3 is 14 residues long. From germline, CDR1 is MNHEY and CDR2 SVGEGT. V gave up 2 bases and J gave up 5 bases, with 10 bases separating them. CDR3 coding DNA: TGTGCCAGCAGTTACCCCAGCAGCAGAAACACCATATATTTT. The encoded protein is CASSYPSSRNTIYF.

The genes are TRBV20-1 and TRBJ2-1; TRBD2 matches 9 bases. CDR3 size: 15 residues. CDR1 and CDR2 (germline): DFQATT, SNEGSKA (reference sequence). V lost 1 base, J lost 5 bases, and 6 bases stayed unmatched. CDR3 coding DNA: TGCAGTGCTAGAGGTACGGCGGGGGGGAACAATGAGCAGTTCTTC. This codes for CSARGTAGGNNEQFF.

This clonotype showed up just once. This chain connects TRBV12-3 or TRBV12-4 to TRBJ2-5; perhaps TRBD2 as D (7 bases). V gave up 6 bases and J gave up 9 bases, with 26 bases separating them. The CDR3 length is 16 residues. The CDR3 is CASSWGGRNSNQPQYF. The CDR3 nucleotides read TGTGCCAGCAGCTGGGGGGGGCGGAATAGCAATCAGCCCCAGTACTTC.

This clonotype was counted many times. The chain joins TRBV25-1 to TRBJ1-6, with 9 positions matching TRBD1. This CDR3 spans 15 amino acids. V lost 4 bases and J lost 5; bases outside the gene matches: 3. Germline-derived CDR1 and CDR2 are MGHDK and SYGVNS. CDR3 coding DNA: TGTGCCAGCAGTGCCGGGACAGGGAATAATTCACCCCTCCACTTT. Protein sequence: CASSAGTGNNSPLHF. Filled out from reference TRBV25-1 and TRBJ1-6, the complete variable domain reads EADIYQTPRYLVIGTGKKITLECSQTMGHDKMYWYQQDPGMELHLIHYSYGVNSTEKGDLSSESTVSRIRTEHFPLTLESARPSHTSQYLCASSAGTGNNSPLHFGNGTRLTVT.

This rearrangement joins TRBV20-1 to TRBJ2-5; D remains unclear. The V gene lost 0 bases and the J gene lost 5 bases, with 13 bases spanning the gap. In germline, CDR1 is DFQATT, CDR2 SNEGSKA (reference sequence). The CDR3 has 14 residues. The CDR3 region has the DNA TGCAGTGCTAGAGATGGGTTGGGCGTGGAGACCCAGTACTTC. Translation gives CSARDGLGVETQYF.

Comment on this clonotype: One junction end disagrees with the germline gene, perhaps due to a read error. J is TRBJ2-5 and V is TRBV9; no firm D call. Germline lookup yields CDR1 SGDLS and CDR2 YYNGEE. The CDR3 sequence is 15 residues long. The DNA for the CDR3 is TGTGGCAGCAGCGTAGATCGACTGAACCAAGAGACCCGGTACTTC. This codes for CGSSVDRLNQETRYF.

This clonotype has ten or more counts. The chain uses TRBV19 and TRBJ1-3; no firm D call. CDR3 length: 14 residues. V was trimmed by 3 bases and J by 0 bases, leaving 6 bases between them. Germline V gene sequence: CDR1 LNHDA, CDR2 SQIVND (reference sequence). The CDR3 spells CASSIGSSGNTIYF. The CDR3 DNA follows: TGTGCCAGTAGTATCGGCAGCTCTGGAAACACCATATATTTT. The entire variable domain, with the rest obtained from reference TRBV19 and TRBJ1-3, is as follows: DGGITQSPKYLFRKEGQNVTLSCEQNLNHDAMYWYRQDPGQGLRLIYYSQIVNDFQKGDIAEGYSVSREKKESFPLTVTSAQKNPTAFYLCASSIGSSGNTIYFGEGSWLTVV.

The chain is built from TRBV20-1 and TRBJ1-2; TRBD1 agrees at 8 bases. The CDR3 length is 13 residues. The trim removed 7 bases at V and 6 bases at J, leaving 10 bases unmatched. Germline loops: CDR1 DFQATT, CDR2 SNEGSKA (reference sequence). CDR3 in DNA: TGCAGTGGGGGCGGACAGGGTCTAGATGGCTACACCTTC. Protein product: CSGGGQGLDGYTF.

V is TRBV4-3 and J is TRBJ1-1; TRBD1 matches at 7 bases. The CDR3 runs 15 residues. The V segment lost 0 bases and the J segment 3 bases; nucleotides outside the gene matches: 4. CDR1 is LGHNA, CDR2 YSLEER, per germline. CDR3 protein: CASSQDEGAYTEAFF. For the CDR3, the DNA is TGCGCCAGCAGCCAAGACGAGGGGGCGTACACTGAAGCTTTCTTT.

J is TRBJ2-1 and V is TRBV15, with 9 bases identical to TRBD2. The CDR3 length is 17 residues. V lost 1 base and J lost 6; bases outside the gene matches: 10. Per germline, CDR1 LNHNV and CDR2 YYDKDF (reference sequence). DNA for the CDR3: TGTGCCACCAGCAGAGGGTCGGCGGGGGGGCAGGTCAATGAGCAGTTCTTC. Protein sequence: CATSRGSAGGQVNEQFF.

This clonotype occurred a few times. The genes are TRBV24-1 and TRBJ1-6; D perhaps matches TRBD1 (5 bases). CDR3 length equals 16 residues. Deletions cut 2 bases from V and 10 bases from J, with 17 bases between. Germline V lookup: CDR1 KGHDR, CDR2 SFDVKD. DNA for the CDR3: TGTGCCACCAGTGATTCGACAGAGCCGGGAGGGTCACCCCTCCACTTT. Residues: CATSDSTEPGGSPLHF.

As regards this clonotype: One end of the junction does not line up with germline, which may come from a read error. The chain uses TRBV10-2 and TRBJ2-7, with 7 bases fitting TRBD1. In germline, CDR1 is WSHSY, CDR2 SAAADI. This CDR3 has 13 amino acids. The CDR3 DNA sequence: TGCGCCAGCAGCACCGGGACAGCTTACGGGCAGTACTTC. Translation gives CASSTGTAYGQYF.

The gene calls are TRBV20-1 and TRBJ2-3; 9 nucleotides match TRBD1. Germline lookup yields CDR1 DFQATT and CDR2 SNEGSKA (reference sequence). V shed 5 bases and J 4 bases; nucleotides not matched to a gene: 19. The CDR3 runs 18 residues. The chain's CDR3 is CSALSNAVGTGWPDTQYF. The CDR3 DNA follows: TGCAGTGCTCTTTCTAATGCCGTAGGGACAGGGTGGCCAGATACGCAGTATTTT.

This clonotype has ten or more counts. The rearrangement joins TRBV20-1 to TRBJ1-5, with 7 bases that match TRBD1. Germline-derived CDR1 and CDR2 are DFQATT and SNEGSKA (reference sequence). The CDR3 has 17 amino acids. V shed 0 bases and J 9 bases; nucleotides not matched to a gene: 17. In nucleotides, the CDR3 is TGCAGTGCTAGAGATCGGGGGGTCAGGGGGGAAGTCAGGCCCCAGCATTTT. This encodes CSARDRGVRGEVRPQHF.

The chain links TRBV19 to TRBJ2-5; 10 bases are a match to TRBD2. The CDR3 covers 18 residues. Per germline, CDR1 LNHDA and CDR2 SQIVND (reference sequence). With V trimmed by 1 base and J by 5 bases, 13 bases remained unmatched. For the CDR3, the DNA is TGTGCCAGTAGTATAGCCACCTCTAGCGGGGGCACCCGGGAGACCCAGTACTTC. The encoded protein is CASSIATSSGGTRETQYF.

This clonotype was recorded at least ten times. This sequence joins TRBV27 and TRBJ2-5, with D tentatively TRBD1 (5 bases). V gave up 4 bases and J gave up 5 bases, with 11 bases separating them. This CDR3 is built from 13 residues. Germline CDR1 MNHEY, CDR2 SMNVEV (reference sequence). The CDR3 DNA reads TGTGCCAGCAGTTCTCAGGGAAGGGAGACCCAGTACTTC. It encodes CASSSQGRETQYF.

The sample holds a few counts of this clonotype. A read error may be the cause here, since a much bigger clone is one base away. The genes are TRBV5-1 and TRBJ2-7; perhaps TRBD2 as D (6 bases). The CDR3 extends over 16 amino acids. The germline CDR1 and CDR2 sequences are SGHRS and YFSETQ. The CDR3 sequence: CASSLATGTPTYERYF. The CDR3 bases are TGCGCCAGCAGCTTGGCCACCGGGACTCCTACCTACGAGCGGTACTTC.

Points on this clonotype: At one of its ends the junction is not consistent with the germline gene, which may arise from a read error. The CDR3 sequence is CASSQALYHGYTF. The CDR3 region has the DNA TGCGCCAGCAGCCAAGCGTTATACCATGGCTACACCTTC. The chain uses TRBV7-8 and TRBJ1-2; D is unclear. Germline values: CDR1 SGHVS, CDR2 FQNEAQ. The CDR3 extends over 13 amino acids.

The V gene is TRBV10-3, the J gene TRBJ2-3; D is undetermined. V lost 0 bases and J 6 bases, leaving 4 bases between the germline ends. This CDR3 comprises 12 residues. Germline V gene data show CDR1 as ENHRY and CDR2 as SYGVKD. The CDR3 loop is CAISESGDTQYF. DNA of the CDR3: TGTGCCATCAGTGAGTCTGGGGATACGCAGTATTTT.

The rearrangement joins TRBV10-3 to TRBJ2-7; 10 bases line up with TRBD1. Germline V CDR1 and CDR2: ENHRY, SYGVKD. The CDR3 runs 12 residues. The V and J ends lost 10 bases and 6 bases, in that order; junction bases with no gene match: 6. CDR3 protein: CASSRTGGEQYF. The DNA of the CDR3 is TGTGCCAGCTCAAGGACAGGGGGCGAGCAGTACTTC.

This chain connects TRBV29-1 to TRBJ2-2; 8 bases agree with TRBD2. From germline, CDR1 is SQVTM and CDR2 ANQGSEA. The junction had 4 bases not matched to a gene; V was cut back by 7 bases and J by 0 bases. The CDR3 is 14 amino acids. The chain's CDR3 is CSGTGGTNTGELFF. For the CDR3, the DNA is TGCAGCGGGACGGGGGGGACGAACACCGGGGAGCTGTTTTTT.

The gene calls are TRBV20-1 and TRBJ1-6; 7 nucleotides agree with TRBD1. The CDR3 has 13 amino acids. CDR1 DFQATT and CDR2 SNEGSKA come from the germline V gene (reference sequence). V gave up 3 bases and J gave up 8 bases; unmatched junction bases: 4. In nucleotides, the CDR3 is TGCAGTGCTAGGATAACAGGGGATTCACCCCTCCACTTT. It yields the protein CSARITGDSPLHF.

This clonotype was found many times. This chain joins TRBV7-3 and TRBJ2-7, with TRBD1 as a possible D gene (5 bases). The V end was cut by 2 bases, the J end by 3 bases, with 14 bases between. Germline V gene sequence: CDR1 SGHTA, CDR2 FQGTGA. The CDR3 extends over 15 amino acids. The CDR3 region has the DNA TGTGCCAGCAGCTTATCGGCAGGGCCGGACTACGAGCAGTACTTC. It codes for CASSLSAGPDYEQYF.

This sequence joins TRBV2 and TRBJ2-3, with a possible D match to TRBD2 (7 bases). The germline V gene encodes CDR1 SNHLY and CDR2 FYNNEI. The CDR3 extends over 17 amino acids. V was trimmed by 2 bases and J by 2 bases, leaving 17 bases between them. The CDR3 protein is CASSERGASGYTDTQYF. The CDR3 DNA is TGTGCCAGCAGTGAACGGGGGGCGAGTGGCTACACAGATACGCAGTATTTT.